This TCR beta chain was sequenced during a study of radiotherapy plus CTLA-4 blockade in lung cancer. This clone came up a few times. Its antigen is as yet unknown. The data were produced by immunoSEQ multiplex PCR, yet TCRdb's version contains in-frame clones alone and is incomplete. The data show approximately 57,000 clones, roughly four fifths seen once. The study's findings and limits: Early blood T cell clone changes and increased post-radiation serum interferon-beta were reportedly the strongest response predictors.

Sample: peripheral blood, taken from a patient treated with radiotherapy plus ipilimumab. The clonotype was recovered from a human donor with non-small cell lung cancer whose response to radiotherapy plus ipilimumab could not be evaluated.

The DNA for the CDR3 is TGTGCCAGCAGCTTAAGCGACAATCAGCCCCAGCATTTT. It is translated as CASSLSDNQPQHF. The V gene is TRBV7-6, the J gene TRBJ1-5; D gene uncertain. This CDR3 has 13 amino acids. Germline CDR1 is SGHVS and CDR2 is FNYEAQ. Trimming removed 2 bases at V and 3 bases at J, with 5 bases between.